Listed here are 32 T cell receptor beta chains from one sample, sequenced in a study of blood T cell repertoires in COVID-19. The table came from immunoSEQ multiplex PCR; TCRdb's copy has only in-frame clones and leaves some out. The table includes just under 40,000 clones, about 94% detected once. The sample comprised peripheral blood. These receptors came from a human donor with active COVID-19. The donor label of this sample is uncertain.

This clone appeared once. This rearrangement joins TRBV2 to TRBJ2-5; D might be TRBD2 (6 bases). CDR3 length equals 13 residues. V lost 6 bases, J lost 2 bases, and 10 bases lay in between. Per germline, CDR1 SNHLY and CDR2 FYNNEI. The CDR3 protein is CASRSGLQETQYF. CDR3 DNA sequence: TGTGCCAGCAGATCGGGACTTCAAGAGACCCAGTACTTC.

The CDR3 sequence is CASSQLREGTLGPNSYEQYF. The CDR3 nucleotides are TGCGCCAGCAGCCAACTCAGGGAAGGTACGTTGGGCCCGAACTCCTACGAGCAGTACTTC. The chain has TRBV4-1 and TRBJ2-7, with D possibly TRBD1 on 5 matching bases. The CDR3 is 20 residues long. The germline V and J ends were trimmed by 2 bases and 0 bases, with 26 bases remaining between them. From germline, CDR1 is MGHRA and CDR2 YSYEKL.

The V gene is TRBV5-4, the J gene TRBJ2-7; TRBD2 aligns across 8 bases. The CDR3 spans 14 residues. With 2 bases clipped from V and 5 bases from J, the junction kept 6 bases outside the gene matches. CDR1 is SGHNT, CDR2 YYREEE, per germline (reference sequence). The CDR3 loop reads CASSFRGGVHEQYF. The DNA for the CDR3 is TGTGCCAGCAGCTTTCGGGGGGGCGTCCACGAGCAGTACTTC.

The rearrangement uses TRBV9 and TRBJ2-1; perhaps TRBD1 as D (5 bases). Germline V gene data show CDR1 as SGDLS and CDR2 as YYNGEE. This CDR3 spans 15 amino acids. Trimming pared 0 bases from V and 8 bases from J, leaving 15 bases between. The CDR3 is CASSVAPQTRDEQFF. In DNA form, the CDR3 reads TGTGCCAGCAGCGTAGCTCCTCAGACCAGGGATGAGCAGTTCTTC.

V usage is TRBV7-2 and J usage is TRBJ2-3, with D possibly matching TRBD1 (8 bases). The germline V gene encodes CDR1 SGHTA and CDR2 FQGNSA. The CDR3 sequence is 15 residues long. V was clipped by 5 bases and J by 3 bases, with 15 bases between them. This CDR3 reads CASSTQGEGTDTQYF. The CDR3 DNA reads TGTGCCAGCAGCACACAGGGGGAGGGTACAGATACGCAGTATTTT.

This chain connects TRBV3-1 (or the pseudogene TRBV3-2) to TRBJ2-3; unclear D gene. The CDR3 is 13 residues long. V gave up 3 bases and J gave up 5 bases, with 9 bases separating them. Germline CDR1 reads LGHDT; CDR2 reads YNNKEL (reference sequence). The CDR3 loop is CASSHYSGDTQYF. CDR3 bases: TGTGCCAGCAGCCACTACTCGGGAGATACGCAGTATTTT.

This clone was recorded a few times. This rearrangement joins TRBV6-1 to TRBJ2-2, with D uncertain. V lost 2 bases and J 6 bases, leaving 4 bases between the germline ends. The CDR3 has 12 amino acids. From germline, CDR1 is MNHNS and CDR2 SASEGT. CDR3 region: CASSESSGELFF. Written as DNA, the CDR3 is TGTGCCAGCAGTGAATCCTCCGGGGAGCTGTTTTTT.

This sequence joins TRBV15 and TRBJ1-3; D is unresolved. V was cut by 0 bases and J by 0 bases, with 12 bases left in between. Germline assignment: CDR1 LNHNV and CDR2 YYDKDF (reference sequence). The length of the CDR3 is 17 residues. This CDR3 reads CATSRDGGQRSGNTIYF. The CDR3 DNA reads as TGTGCCACCAGCAGAGATGGCGGTCAACGCTCTGGAAACACCATATATTTT.

The chain carries TRBV7-6 and TRBJ2-1; possibly TRBD2 for D (6 bases). From germline, CDR1 is SGHVS and CDR2 FNYEAQ. This CDR3 comprises 18 residues. V was pared by 0 bases and J by 6 bases, with 21 bases between. CDR3 sequence: CASSLALFPFRGSNEQFF. The CDR3 DNA is TGTGCCAGCAGCTTAGCGCTGTTTCCCTTTCGGGGGTCCAATGAGCAGTTCTTC.

In its sample, this clone was seen once. This chain uses TRBV5-1 with TRBJ2-3; a possible D gene is TRBD2 (5 bases). This CDR3 comprises 16 residues. V was trimmed by 4 bases and J by 5 bases, leaving 20 bases between them. Germline V gene lookup returns CDR1 SGHRS and CDR2 YFSETQ. CDR3 sequence: CASSPTTHQLRDTQYF. As DNA, the CDR3 is TGCGCCAGCAGCCCGACTACGCACCAACTTAGAGATACGCAGTATTTT.

The V and J genes are TRBV7-2 and TRBJ2-5, with D maybe TRBD2 (6 bases). This CDR3 comprises 14 residues. In germline, CDR1 is SGHTA, CDR2 FQGNSA. V lost 1 base to trimming and J lost 4 bases, with 10 bases between them. The CDR3 DNA reads TGTGCCAGCAGCTTAGAACGGAGGGGAGAGACCCAGTACTTC. Its translation: CASSLERRGETQYF.

The rearrangement joins TRBV7-9 to TRBJ2-5; 9 nucleotides align to TRBD1. Germline values: CDR1 SEHNR, CDR2 FQNEAQ (reference sequence). The CDR3 runs to 16 residues. Losses at the gene ends were 3 bases for V and 4 bases for J; bases not matched to a gene: 9. CDR3 DNA: TGTGCCAGCAGCTTCTCACCGGGACAGGGAACAGAGACCCAGTACTTC. It specifies CASSFSPGQGTETQYF.

The gene calls are TRBV25-1 and TRBJ2-1, with 16 bases matching TRBD2. The CDR3 spans 18 residues. After removal of 5 bases from V and 5 bases from J, the junction contained 9 bases not matched to a gene. Germline lookup yields CDR1 MGHDK and CDR2 SYGVNS. CDR3 nucleotides: TGTGCCAGCAGTCGTAGGGGACTAGCGGGGGGGGTTAACAATGAGCAGTTCTTC. Its translation is CASSRRGLAGGVNNEQFF.

The CDR3 DNA reads TGTGCCAGCAGCTTAGACTACGCCTCCTCTGGAAACACCATATATTTT. This gives the protein CASSLDYASSGNTIYF. This chain links TRBV7-6 with TRBJ1-3; unclear D gene. V lost 1 base to trimming and J lost 0 bases, with 10 bases between them. Germline CDR1 reads SGHVS; CDR2 reads FNYEAQ. The CDR3 runs 16 residues.

This chain links TRBV3-1 (or the pseudogene TRBV3-2) with TRBJ1-2, with 11 bases that match TRBD1. There are 15 residues in the CDR3. Germline V gene data show CDR1 as LGHDT and CDR2 as YNNKEL (reference sequence). J lost 8 bases, V lost 6 bases, and 11 bases had no gene match. CDR3 nucleotide sequence: TGTGCCAGCAGATTCGGCGGACAGGGGGCCGGCGGCTACACCTTC. It codes for CASRFGGQGAGGYTF.

The chain couples TRBV4-3 to TRBJ2-3, with TRBD2 identical over 7 bases. The CDR3 runs 16 residues. V lost 1 base to trimming and J lost 4 bases; unmatched junction nucleotides: 8. CDR1 LGHNA and CDR2 YSLEER come from the germline V gene. Here the CDR3 reads CASSQGAGPGADTQYF. In DNA form, the CDR3 reads TGCGCCAGCAGCCAAGGAGCGGGGCCGGGGGCAGATACGCAGTATTTT.

V is TRBV7-9 and J is TRBJ1-6; no clear D gene. V was shortened by 4 bases and J by 9 bases, with 16 bases between the two germline ends. CDR1 SEHNR and CDR2 FQNEAQ come from the germline V gene (reference sequence). CDR3 length equals 15 residues. The CDR3 sequence: CASSSGWGGGSPLHF. Written as DNA, the CDR3 is TGTGCCAGCAGCTCAGGATGGGGAGGTGGTTCACCCCTCCACTTT.

The chain has TRBV11-2 and TRBJ2-7; TRBD2 aligns across 7 bases. Germline V gene data show CDR1 as SGHAT and CDR2 as FQNNGV. The trim removed 5 bases at V and 2 bases at J, leaving 9 bases unmatched. The CDR3 covers 15 residues. The CDR3 loop reads CASSPPGAGAYEQYF. The CDR3 DNA reads TGTGCCAGCAGCCCGCCCGGGGCGGGGGCCTACGAGCAGTACTTC.

This clone was seen only once. CDR3 sequence (DNA): TGTGCCAGCAGCTTAGGGGCAGGGGATACAGATACGCAGTATTTT. Translation: CASSLGAGDTDTQYF. The chain is built from TRBV7-6 and TRBJ2-3, with D perhaps TRBD1 (6 bases). The V gene's germline CDR1 is SGHVS and CDR2 FNYEAQ. The CDR3 has 15 amino acids. The germline V and J ends were trimmed by 1 base and 3 bases, with 11 bases remaining between them. Together with reference TRBV7-6 and TRBJ2-3, the CDR3 gives the full variable domain: GAGVSQSPRYKVTKRGQDVALRCDPISGHVSLYWYRQALGQGPEFLTYFNYEAQQDKSGLPNDRFSAERPEGSISTLTIQRTEQRDSAMYRCASSLGAGDTDTQYFGPGTRLTVL.

The chain employs TRBV6-6 and TRBJ2-4; 8 nucleotides align to TRBD1. The junction had 5 bases not matched to a gene; V was cut back by 2 bases and J by 5 bases. Germline CDR1 and CDR2: MNHNY and SVGAGI (reference sequence). The CDR3 contains 15 residues. CDR3 loop: CASSYRQGAENIQYF. CDR3 nucleotides: TGTGCCAGCAGTTACCGGCAGGGGGCAGAAAACATTCAGTACTTC.

In its sample, this clone was seen once. The chain uses TRBV4-2 and TRBJ2-3, with D possibly TRBD1 on 6 matching bases. Germline lookup yields CDR1 LGHNA and CDR2 YNFKEQ. The CDR3 totals 18 residues. The germline V and J ends were trimmed by 0 bases and 0 bases, with 16 bases remaining between them. The CDR3 bases are TGTGCCAGCAGCCAAGACCCTCGAGGGACATCTAGCACAGATACGCAGTATTTT. This encodes CASSQDPRGTSSTDTQYF.

V and J are TRBV7-8 and TRBJ1-3; possible D gene TRBD1, 5 bases. Germline loops: CDR1 SGHVS, CDR2 FQNEAQ. The length of the CDR3 is 17 residues. Trimming removed 2 bases at V and 1 base at J, with 15 bases between. CDR3 amino acids: CASSLKGRTSSGNTIYF. CDR3 bases: TGTGCCAGCAGCTTAAAGGGGCGGACCTCTTCTGGAAACACCATATATTTT.

This clone was seen only once. The V gene is TRBV9, the J gene TRBJ2-7; tentative D call: TRBD2 (6 bases). The CDR3 loop spans 16 amino acids. Germline values: CDR1 SGDLS, CDR2 YYNGEE. The V and J ends lost 4 bases and 2 bases respectively, with 19 bases between them. CDR3 in amino acids: CASSTGGTVSTYEQYF. The CDR3 DNA follows: TGTGCCAGCAGCACCGGAGGGACGGTGAGTACCTACGAGCAGTACTTC.

Notes on this clone: The junction and the germline gene differ at one end; a read error may be behind it. The chain is built from TRBV7-7 and TRBJ2-2; 8 bases are a match to TRBD1. There are 15 residues in the CDR3. Germline CDR1 is SSHAT and CDR2 is FNYEAQ (reference sequence). The CDR3 protein is CASSPRQGSAGELFF. The CDR3 nucleotides are TGTGCTAGCAGCCCCCGACAGGGGTCTGCCGGGGAGCTGTTTTTT.

This chain connects TRBV7-2 to TRBJ2-2; D is possibly TRBD1 (6 bases). The CDR3 length is 15 residues. The V and J ends lost 5 bases and 2 bases respectively, with 12 bases between them. CDR1 and CDR2 (germline): SGHTA, FQGNSA. CDR3 amino acids: CASSVNRENTGELFF. The DNA for the CDR3 is TGTGCCAGCAGCGTAAACAGGGAAAACACCGGGGAGCTGTTTTTT.

This clone has a handful of counts. The V and J genes are TRBV28 and TRBJ1-5; 7 nucleotides agree with TRBD1. The germline V gene encodes CDR1 MDHEN and CDR2 SYDVKM. This CDR3 has 13 amino acids. J gave up 7 bases and V 5 bases, and 5 bases lay outside the gene matches. The CDR3 here is CASSRQGGQPQHF. The CDR3 region has the DNA TGTGCCAGCAGTCGACAGGGTGGACAGCCCCAGCATTTT.

CDR3 coding DNA: TGTGCCAGCAGCCAAGGACAGTATAATTCACCCCTCCACTTT. It encodes CASSQGQYNSPLHF. This chain joins TRBV3-1 (or the pseudogene TRBV3-2) and TRBJ1-6; a weak D match, TRBD1 (5 bases). The CDR3 is made up of 14 amino acids. CDR1 LGHDT and CDR2 YNNKEL come from the germline V gene (reference sequence). Trimming removed 1 base at V and 4 bases at J, with 5 bases between.

The chain has TRBV19 and TRBJ2-1; D is possibly TRBD2 (5 bases). V was pared by 10 bases and J by 6 bases, with 19 bases between. This CDR3 has 14 amino acids. From germline, CDR1 is LNHDA and CDR2 SQIVND (reference sequence). Here the CDR3 reads CATKFTSPPNEQFF. CDR3 coding DNA: TGTGCCACCAAATTTACTAGTCCGCCCAATGAGCAGTTCTTC.

This chain joins TRBV19 and TRBJ2-1, with D tentatively TRBD2 (5 bases). The germline V gene has CDR1 LNHDA and CDR2 SQIVND (reference sequence). The CDR3 is made up of 17 amino acids. Trimming cost V 3 bases and J 9 bases, with 24 bases left between them. As DNA, the CDR3 is TGTGCCAGTAGTATGGCGGGTCAGGACGCCTTCTTGACTGAGCAGTTCTTC. It translates to CASSMAGQDAFLTEQFF.

The chain combines TRBV6-2 or TRBV6-3 with TRBJ1-4; tentatively, D is TRBD1 (6 bases). The CDR3 has 16 amino acids. V was shortened by 5 bases and J by 5 bases, with 18 bases between the two germline ends. Germline V gene data show CDR1 as MNHEY and CDR2 as SVGEGT. The CDR3 loop reads CASSDLPGQANEKLFF. In nucleotides, the CDR3 is TGTGCCAGCAGTGACCTCCCGGGACAAGCGAATGAAAAACTGTTTTTT.

The V and J genes are TRBV19 and TRBJ2-1, with TRBD1 matching over 7 bases. Trimming removed 5 bases from V and 14 bases from J; junction bases left unmatched: 24. The CDR3 is 17 residues long. The germline V gene encodes CDR1 LNHDA and CDR2 SQIVND (reference sequence). CDR3 protein: CASSPTPTPGQIPPEFF. CDR3 nucleotides: TGTGCCAGTAGTCCAACTCCGACCCCGGGACAGATTCCGCCGGAGTTCTTC.

This rearrangement joins TRBV28 to TRBJ2-7, with a possible D match to TRBD1 (6 bases). The CDR3 has 15 amino acids. Trimming removed 5 bases from V and 3 bases from J, with 17 bases in between. The germline V gene has CDR1 MDHEN and CDR2 SYDVKM. The CDR3 reads CASSLPRGFFYEQYF. CDR3 in DNA: TGTGCCAGCAGTCTCCCGAGGGGGTTCTTCTACGAGCAGTACTTC. The full variable domain, its missing parts supplied by reference TRBV28 and TRBJ2-7, is DVKVTQSSRYLVKRTGEKVFLECVQDMDHENMFWYRQDPGLGLRLIYFSYDVKMKEKGDIPEGYSVSREKKERFSLILESASTNQTSMYLCASSLPRGFFYEQYFGPGTRLTVT.